This T cell receptor (beta chain) emerged from a study of spatial heterogeneity in lung cancer. Study-level background: Averaged across combinations, each unique TCR and UMI pairing appeared more than ten times in raw reads, which were uncorrected.

Time point here: sample taken at primary tumor resection. Frozen PBMC, nontumor lung or tumor provided whole RNA, which was sequenced unsorted. Germline trimming cut 3 bases from V and 4 bases from J; bases unmatched to any gene: 7. Germline V gene sequence: CDR1 DFQATT, CDR2 SNEGSKA (reference sequence). This CDR3 region has 16 residues. Every TCR cDNA molecule bore a unique molecular identifier. A single record per CDR3 protein comes from TCRdb applying MiXCR to the 5' RACE reads. The sample contains more than 5,500 distinct CDR3 sequences, approximately 5% of which appear only once. The table lists this clonotype with many counts.

V usage is TRBV20-1 and J usage is TRBJ2-3; 13 bases line up with TRBD2. Sequencing used normal lung tissue next to the tumor, obtained at surgery. This TCR was sampled from a female donor with early-stage non-small cell lung cancer. The CDR3 DNA reads as TGCAGTGCTAGTCCCCTGACTAGCGGGAGGTCAGATACGCAGTATTTT. Residues: CSASPLTSGRSDTQYF.